This TCR beta chain was captured by sequencing in a study of CD8 T cells in ankylosing spondylitis. TCRdb reanalysed the 5' RACE reads using MiXCR and keeps one entry per CDR3 protein. The sample includes 470,000 or so distinct CDR3 sequences, about 25% seen only once; the top ten take 0.89%. Study outcomes and limitations: Made up of about eight highly homologous variants, a TCR beta motif appeared characteristic of ankylosing spondylitis blood. Disease-linked clones were found to be CD8+ and relatively rare in peripheral blood.

This CDR3 contains 17 residues. Germline assignment: CDR1 SGHAT and CDR2 FQNNGV. The V and J ends lost 7 bases and 0 bases respectively, with 19 bases between them. This clonotype was counted ten times or more. No antigen is known for it. The specimen sequenced was blood, either unsorted or a sorted T cell fraction (not recorded which). The clonotype was recovered from a male donor with ankylosing spondylitis. The chain joins TRBV11-2 to TRBJ2-1; D perhaps matches TRBD2 (6 bases). CDR3 sequence: CASTLTPGTHSYNEQFF. In DNA, the CDR3 is TGTGCCAGCACCCTGACCCCAGGGACTCACTCCTACAATGAGCAGTTCTTC.